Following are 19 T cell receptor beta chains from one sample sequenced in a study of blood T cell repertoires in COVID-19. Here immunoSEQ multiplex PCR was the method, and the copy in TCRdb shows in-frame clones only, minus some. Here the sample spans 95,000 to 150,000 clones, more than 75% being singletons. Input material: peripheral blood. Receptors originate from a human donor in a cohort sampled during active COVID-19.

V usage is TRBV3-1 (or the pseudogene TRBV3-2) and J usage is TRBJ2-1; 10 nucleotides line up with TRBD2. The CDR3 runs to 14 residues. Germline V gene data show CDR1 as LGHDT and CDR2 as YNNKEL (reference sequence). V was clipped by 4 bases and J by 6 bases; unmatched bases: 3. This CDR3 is CASSLPSGSNEQFF. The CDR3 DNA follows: TGTGCCAGCAGCCTTCCTAGCGGGAGCAATGAGCAGTTCTTC.

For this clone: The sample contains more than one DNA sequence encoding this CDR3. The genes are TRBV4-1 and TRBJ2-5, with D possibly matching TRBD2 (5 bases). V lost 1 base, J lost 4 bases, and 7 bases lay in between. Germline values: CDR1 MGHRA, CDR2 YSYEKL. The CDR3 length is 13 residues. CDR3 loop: CASSQVAGETQYF. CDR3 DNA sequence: TGCGCCAGCAGCCAAGTTGCGGGAGAGACCCAGTACTTC.

The CDR3 is CASSYRDRGSPLHF. CDR3 bases: TGTGCCAGCAGTTACCGGGACAGGGGCTCACCCCTCCACTTT. This chain connects TRBV6-6 to TRBJ1-6; 10 positions match TRBD1. Losses at the gene ends were 2 bases for V and 10 bases for J; bases not matched to a gene: 2. The CDR3 is 14 amino acids. Per germline, CDR1 MNHNY and CDR2 SVGAGI (reference sequence).

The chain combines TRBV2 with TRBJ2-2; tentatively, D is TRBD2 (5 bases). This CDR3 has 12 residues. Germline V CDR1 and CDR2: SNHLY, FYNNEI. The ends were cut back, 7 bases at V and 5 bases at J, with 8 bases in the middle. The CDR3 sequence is CASTIATGELFF. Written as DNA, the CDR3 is TGTGCCAGCACAATAGCGACCGGGGAGCTGTTTTTT. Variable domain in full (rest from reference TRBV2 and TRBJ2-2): EPEVTQTPSHQVTQMGQEVILRCVPISNHLYFYWYRQILGQKVEFLVSFYNNEISEKSEIFDDQFSVERPDGSNFTLKIRSTKLEDSAMYFCASTIATGELFFGEGSRLTVL.

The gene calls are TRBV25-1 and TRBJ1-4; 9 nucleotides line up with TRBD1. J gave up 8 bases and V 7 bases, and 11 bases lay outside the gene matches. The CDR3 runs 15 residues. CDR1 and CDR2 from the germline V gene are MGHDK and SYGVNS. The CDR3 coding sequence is TGTGCCAGCACCTCGCGGCGGGACAGGGACGAAAAACTGTTTTTT. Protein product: CASTSRRDRDEKLFF.

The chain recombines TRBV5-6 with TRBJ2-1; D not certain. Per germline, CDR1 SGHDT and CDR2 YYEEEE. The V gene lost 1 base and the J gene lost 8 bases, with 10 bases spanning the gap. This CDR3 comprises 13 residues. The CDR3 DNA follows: TGTGCCAGCAGCTTGTCCGCGCCCCATGAGCAGTTCTTC. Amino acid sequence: CASSLSAPHEQFF.

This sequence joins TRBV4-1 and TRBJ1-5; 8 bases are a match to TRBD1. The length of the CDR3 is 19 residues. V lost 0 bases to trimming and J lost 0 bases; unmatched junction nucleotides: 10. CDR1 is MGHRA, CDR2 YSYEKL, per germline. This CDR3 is CASSQDDRGGGYSNQPQHF. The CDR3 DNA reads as TGCGCCAGCAGCCAAGATGACAGGGGAGGGGGTTATAGCAATCAGCCCCAGCATTTT.

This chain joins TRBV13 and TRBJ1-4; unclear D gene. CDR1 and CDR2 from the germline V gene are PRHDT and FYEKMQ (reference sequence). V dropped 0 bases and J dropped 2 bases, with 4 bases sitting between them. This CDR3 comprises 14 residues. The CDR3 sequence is CASSLGRTNEKLFF. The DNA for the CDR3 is TGTGCCAGCAGCTTAGGACGGACTAATGAAAAACTGTTTTTT.

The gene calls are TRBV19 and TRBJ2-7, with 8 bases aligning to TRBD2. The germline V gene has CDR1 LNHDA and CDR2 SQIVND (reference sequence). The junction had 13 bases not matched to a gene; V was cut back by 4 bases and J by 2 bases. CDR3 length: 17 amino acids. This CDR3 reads CASSTFSRGRSPYEQYF. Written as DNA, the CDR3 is TGTGCCAGTAGTACGTTTTCACGCGGGAGGAGCCCCTACGAGCAGTACTTC.

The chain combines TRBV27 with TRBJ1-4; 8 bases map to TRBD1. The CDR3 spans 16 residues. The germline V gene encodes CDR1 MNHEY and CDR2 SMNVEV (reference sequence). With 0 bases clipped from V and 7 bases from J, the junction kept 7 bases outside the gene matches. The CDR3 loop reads CASSLSTRGLGEKLFF. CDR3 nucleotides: TGTGCCAGCAGTTTATCGACCAGGGGGCTGGGTGAAAAACTGTTTTTT.

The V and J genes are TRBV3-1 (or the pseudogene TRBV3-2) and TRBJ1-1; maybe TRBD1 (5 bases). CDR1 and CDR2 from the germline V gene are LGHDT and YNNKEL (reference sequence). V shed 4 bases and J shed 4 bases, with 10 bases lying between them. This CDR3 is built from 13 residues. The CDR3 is CASSPLGGTEAFF. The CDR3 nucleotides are TGTGCCAGCAGCCCCTTGGGGGGCACTGAAGCTTTCTTT.

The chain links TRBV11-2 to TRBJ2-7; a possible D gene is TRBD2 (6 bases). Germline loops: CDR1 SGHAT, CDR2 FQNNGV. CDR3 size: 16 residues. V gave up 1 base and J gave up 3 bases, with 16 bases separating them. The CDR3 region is CASSLVLGGALYEQYF. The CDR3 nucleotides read TGTGCCAGCAGCTTAGTTCTCGGGGGAGCCCTCTACGAGCAGTACTTC.

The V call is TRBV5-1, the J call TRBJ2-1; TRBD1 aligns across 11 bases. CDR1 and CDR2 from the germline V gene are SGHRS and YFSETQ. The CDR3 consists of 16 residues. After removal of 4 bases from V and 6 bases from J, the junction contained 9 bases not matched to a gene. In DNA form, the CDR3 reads TGCGCCAGCAGCCTAGTACTCGGGACAGGGGGCAATGAGCAGTTCTTC. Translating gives CASSLVLGTGGNEQFF.

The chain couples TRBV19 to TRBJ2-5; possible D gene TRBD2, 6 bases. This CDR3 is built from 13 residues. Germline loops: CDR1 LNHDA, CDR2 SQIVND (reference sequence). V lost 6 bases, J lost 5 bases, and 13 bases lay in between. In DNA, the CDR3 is TGTGCCAGTAGGGCGGGGTCGTGGGAGACCCAGTACTTC. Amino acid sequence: CASRAGSWETQYF.

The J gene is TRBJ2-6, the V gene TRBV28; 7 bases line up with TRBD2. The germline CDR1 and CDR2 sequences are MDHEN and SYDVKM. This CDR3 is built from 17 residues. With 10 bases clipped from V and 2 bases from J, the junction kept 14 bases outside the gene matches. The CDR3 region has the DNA TGTGCCATCACGCGAGCGGGGCCGCGGACTGGGGCCAACGTCCTGACTTTC. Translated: CAITRAGPRTGANVLTF.

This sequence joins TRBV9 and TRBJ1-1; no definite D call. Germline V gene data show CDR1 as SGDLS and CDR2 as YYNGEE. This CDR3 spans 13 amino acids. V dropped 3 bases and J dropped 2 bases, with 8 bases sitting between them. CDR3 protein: CASSADTNTEAFF. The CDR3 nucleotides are TGTGCCAGCAGCGCCGACACAAACACTGAAGCTTTCTTT.

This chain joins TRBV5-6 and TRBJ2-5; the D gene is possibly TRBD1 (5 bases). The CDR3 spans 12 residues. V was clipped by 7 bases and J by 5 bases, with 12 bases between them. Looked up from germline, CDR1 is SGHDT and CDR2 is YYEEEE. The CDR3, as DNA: TGTGCCAGCCAACAGGCTCGGGAGACCCAGTACTTC. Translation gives CASQQARETQYF.

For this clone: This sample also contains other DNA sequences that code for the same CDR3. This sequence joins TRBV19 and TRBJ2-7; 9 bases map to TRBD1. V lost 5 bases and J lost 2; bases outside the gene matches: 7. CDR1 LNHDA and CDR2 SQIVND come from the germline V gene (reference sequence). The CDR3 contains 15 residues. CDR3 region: CASSFPGQGTYEQYF. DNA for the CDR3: TGTGCCAGTAGTTTTCCGGGACAGGGCACCTACGAGCAGTACTTC. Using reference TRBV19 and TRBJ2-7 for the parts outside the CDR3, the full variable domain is DGGITQSPKYLFRKEGQNVTLSCEQNLNHDAMYWYRQDPGQGLRLIYYSQIVNDFQKGDIAEGYSVSREKKESFPLTVTSAQKNPTAFYLCASSFPGQGTYEQYFGPGTRLTVT.

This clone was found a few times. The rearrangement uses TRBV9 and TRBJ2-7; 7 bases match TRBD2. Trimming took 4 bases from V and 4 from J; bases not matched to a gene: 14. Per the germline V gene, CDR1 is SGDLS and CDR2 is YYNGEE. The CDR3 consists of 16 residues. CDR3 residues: CASSSGGPFPTYEQYF. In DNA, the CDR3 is TGTGCCAGCAGCTCGGGGGGTCCCTTTCCGACTTACGAGCAGTACTTC.